The entry below gives a single T cell receptor (beta chain) sequence along with its context. Its matching antigen is unknown. Profiling relied on immunoSEQ multiplex PCR, and the TCRdb table lists in-frame clones only, not all of them. This sample has 2 million to 2.5 million clones, with 90% to 96% found just once. These data belong to a study of shared clonotypes between healthy human individuals. General observations from the study: The sampled material consisted only of blood, and tissue repertoires are likely to differ.

Sequenced input: naive CD4+ T cells sorted from blood. Subset described: CD45RA+ positively selected. This clonotype originated in a young man in good health.

CDR3 in DNA: TGTGCCTGGAGTGTCGGACGGGGGACCTCAGATACGCAGTATTTT. The encoded protein is CAWSVGRGTSDTQYF. V is TRBV30 and J is TRBJ2-3; possible D gene TRBD2, 6 bases. Trimming stripped 0 bases from V and 4 bases from J, with 14 bases between. CDR1 is GTSNPN and CDR2 is SVGIG in the germline V gene (reference sequence). The CDR3 has 15 residues.